Sequencing of this TCR beta chain was carried out in a study of blood T cell repertoires in COVID-19. Study at large: Samples came from the United States, Italy and Spain, spanning acute and convalescent COVID-19. The analysed material was cDNA or gDNA that came from T cells, B-cell-depleted T cells, or PBMCs.

How the authors handled the data: By means of reference gene primer amplification, nucleated cell counts were estimated. Sequenced by immunoSEQ multiplex PCR; TCRdb stores in-frame clones only, minus some. The DNA gave D and trimming, while V, J and clone size come from that table. The sample yields 150,000 to 200,000 clones, 65% to 85% seen once. This clone was seen a handful of times. CDR3 size: 14 residues. The germline gives CDR1 MNHNY, CDR2 SVGAGI (reference sequence). Losses at the gene ends were 4 bases for V and 5 bases for J; bases not matched to a gene: 3. This sequence joins TRBV6-6 and TRBJ1-4; 8 bases match TRBD1. This TCR came from a man in his sixties with active or convalescent COVID-19. Sequencing input: peripheral blood. The CDR3 DNA sequence: TGTGCCAGCAGTTCGGGACAGGCAAATGAAAAACTGTTTTTT. This sequence encodes CASSSGQANEKLFF.